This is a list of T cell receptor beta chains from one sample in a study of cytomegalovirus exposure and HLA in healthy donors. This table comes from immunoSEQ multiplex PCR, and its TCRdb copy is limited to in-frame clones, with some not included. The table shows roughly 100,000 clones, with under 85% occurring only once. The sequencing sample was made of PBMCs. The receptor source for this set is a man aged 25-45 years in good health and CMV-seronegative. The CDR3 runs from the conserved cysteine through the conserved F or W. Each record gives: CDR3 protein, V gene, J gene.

cdr3_aa: CAISESRSGTVSYEQYF
v_call: TRBV10-3
j_call: TRBJ2-7

cdr3_aa: CASASSYEQYF
v_call: TRBV19
j_call: TRBJ2-7

cdr3_aa: CASSFQTGGWGTEAFF
v_call: TRBV5-1
j_call: TRBJ1-1

cdr3_aa: CASSMSRTSGSDEQFF
v_call: TRBV19
j_call: TRBJ2-1

cdr3_aa: CAWRRTGGRNQPQHF
v_call: TRBV30
j_call: TRBJ1-5

cdr3_aa: CASSQNPGQSYEQYF
v_call: TRBV6-5
j_call: TRBJ2-7

cdr3_aa: CASSFSTVNYGYTF
v_call: TRBV28
j_call: TRBJ1-2

cdr3_aa: CASSLALSGGRSYEQYF
v_call: TRBV5-1
j_call: TRBJ2-7

cdr3_aa: CASSLGLSWQPQHF
v_call: TRBV28
j_call: TRBJ1-5

cdr3_aa: CASSLRGAAVNEQFF
v_call: TRBV7-9
j_call: TRBJ2-1

cdr3_aa: CASSDIANYGYTF
v_call: TRBV19
j_call: TRBJ1-2

cdr3_aa: CASSYTGGTGELFF
v_call: TRBV6-6
j_call: TRBJ2-2

cdr3_aa: CASSTGPTAADQYTF
v_call: TRBV19
j_call: TRBJ1-2

cdr3_aa: CASSQGLANRLNGELFF
v_call: TRBV27
j_call: TRBJ2-2

cdr3_aa: CASSLGQGSYNEQFF
v_call: TRBV5-1
j_call: TRBJ2-1

cdr3_aa: CASSYARAHSGNTIYF
v_call: TRBV6-5
j_call: TRBJ1-3

cdr3_aa: CAWTGDTANYGYTF
v_call: TRBV30
j_call: TRBJ1-2

cdr3_aa: CASSGTIPQTDTQYF
v_call: TRBV2
j_call: TRBJ2-3

cdr3_aa: CASKYSGNSYEQYF
v_call: TRBV14
j_call: TRBJ2-7

cdr3_aa: CAWGGSDTIYF
v_call: TRBV30
j_call: TRBJ1-3

cdr3_aa: CASSLFYGEGELFF
v_call: TRBV7-2
j_call: TRBJ2-2

cdr3_aa: CASSHGQGEGYEQYF
v_call: TRBV4-1
j_call: TRBJ2-7

cdr3_aa: CASSSLLGLAGNNEQFF
v_call: TRBV28
j_call: TRBJ2-1

cdr3_aa: CASTTPGVYEQYF
v_call: TRBV5-1
j_call: TRBJ2-7

cdr3_aa: CASSLAGGYTGELFF
v_call: TRBV7-3
j_call: TRBJ2-2

cdr3_aa: CASSETSGGADTQYF
v_call: TRBV10-1
j_call: TRBJ2-3

cdr3_aa: CAWSGMSSGGAETQYF
v_call: TRBV30
j_call: TRBJ2-5

cdr3_aa: CASSLGLTNEKLFF
v_call: TRBV7-9
j_call: TRBJ1-4

cdr3_aa: CASSPPRQAVSYEQYF
v_call: TRBV4-2
j_call: TRBJ2-7

cdr3_aa: CASSYAGQGKNIQYF
v_call: TRBV6-5
j_call: TRBJ2-4

cdr3_aa: CASSGGAGARNTEAFF
v_call: TRBV6-1
j_call: TRBJ1-1

cdr3_aa: CASGTRGYGYTF
v_call: TRBV19
j_call: TRBJ1-2

cdr3_aa: CSVILGTYEQYF
v_call: TRBV29-1
j_call: TRBJ2-7

cdr3_aa: CASTPTGSGTEAFF
v_call: TRBV27
j_call: TRBJ1-1

cdr3_aa: CSVVGGIPDEQYF
v_call: TRBV29-1
j_call: TRBJ2-7

cdr3_aa: CASSFGHLYEQYF
v_call: TRBV27
j_call: TRBJ2-7

cdr3_aa: CASSSRTSGRGVYEQYF
v_call: TRBV28
j_call: TRBJ2-7

cdr3_aa: CASSQYGGRETQYF
v_call: TRBV7-3
j_call: TRBJ2-5

cdr3_aa: CASSVSSVNEQFF
v_call: TRBV9
j_call: TRBJ2-1

cdr3_aa: CASSTGRNEKLFF
v_call: TRBV19
j_call: TRBJ1-4

cdr3_aa: CSATSGGQETQYF
v_call: TRBV29-1
j_call: TRBJ2-5